This passage covers 6 T cell receptor beta chains from one sample sequenced in a study of tumor-infiltrating lymphocytes in primary liver carcinoma (dated 2017 in TCRdb). The sequencing machine was an Illumina HiSeq 2500. Starting from roughly 540 ng total RNA, TCRbeta-specific cDNA was produced by reverse transcription with a constant-region primer and ProtoScript II reverse transcriptase. Construction of the TCRbeta libraries relied on three nested rounds of multiplex PCR, following a slightly modified ARM-PCR procedure. Each of the first two PCR rounds ran for approximately 10 cycles and used multiplex TRBV1-TRBV30 forward primers together with a Cbeta reverse primer. TCRdb reran the public reads through fastp at Q25 and MiXCR, keeping productive beta chains. Each entry is one CDR3 protein sequence, shown with its most common DNA and genes. This sample holds 120,000 or so distinct CDR3 sequences; roughly 69% were observed only once. Over 7% of the sample goes to the ten largest clones.

Without any cell sorting, total RNA and DNA were extracted together from approximately 20-30 mg of bulk tissue using the AllPrep DNA/RNA mini kit. Sequenced input: liver tumor tissue from sampling region 1. In the paper's terms, the cell subset or site label means: tumor region T1, superior pole. The receptors here all came from a woman between 55 and 75 years old with primary liver carcinoma and hepatitis B virus infection.

In regard to this clonotype: A read error may be the cause here, since a much bigger clone is one base away. The J gene is TRBJ2-7, the V gene TRBV10-3, with TRBD1 identical over 7 bases. Germline CDR1 reads ENHRY; CDR2 reads SYGVKD. The CDR3 is 14 residues long. V shed 5 bases, J shed 2 bases, and the junction held 6 bases outside the gene matches. Here the CDR3 reads CAISPDRAAYEQYF. The CDR3, as DNA: TGTGCCATCAGTCCCGACAGGGCTGCCTACGAGCAGTACTTC.

The V and J genes are TRBV11-1 and TRBJ2-7, with D perhaps TRBD1 or TRBD2 (6 bases each). CDR3 length equals 15 residues. V was shortened by 4 bases and J by 11 bases, with 24 bases between the two germline ends. Germline V gene data show CDR1 as SGHAT and CDR2 as FQDESV (reference sequence). The CDR3 DNA follows: TGTGCCAGCAGCTCTCGGACAGCAGGACTACGCGGGGAGTACTTC. Residues: CASSSRTAGLRGEYF.

This clonotype was seen ten or more times. The rearrangement joins TRBV6-1 to TRBJ2-7; D is perhaps TRBD2 (7 bases). V lost 4 bases and J 3 bases, leaving 13 bases between the germline ends. This CDR3 region has 14 residues. Germline V lookup: CDR1 MNHNS, CDR2 SASEGT. This CDR3 reads CASSVEGGVYEQYF. The CDR3 bases are TGTGCCAGCAGTGTGGAGGGGGGGGTCTACGAGCAGTACTTC.

Comments on this clonotype: The junction and the germline gene differ at one end; a read error may be behind it. V usage is TRBV11-3 and J usage is TRBJ2-1, with 8 bases matching TRBD2. The CDR3 loop spans 15 amino acids. Germline loops: CDR1 SGHNT, CDR2 YENEEA. CDR3 sequence (DNA): TGTGCCAGCAGCCCTCTGGGTAGCGGGAACAATGATCAGCTCTTC. It encodes CASSPLGSGNNDQLF.

Here the CDR3 DNA reads TGTGCCTGGAAACCCAGACAGCACAGGGGCAATGGCTACACCTTC. Its protein product is CAWKPRQHRGNGYTF. The V and J genes are TRBV30 and TRBJ1-2; 7 bases line up with TRBD1. The germline V gene encodes CDR1 GTSNPN and CDR2 SVGIG (reference sequence). The CDR3 sequence is 15 residues long. V lost 4 bases and J lost 6; bases outside the gene matches: 14.

A remark on this clonotype: The conserved phenylalanine or tryptophan is not found at the CDR3 terminus, so this likely reflects a read error. V gene TRBV6-5 combines with J gene TRBJ2-5, with TRBD1 as a possible D gene (6 bases). This CDR3 contains 14 residues. Germline V gives CDR1 MNHEY, CDR2 SVGAGI. The V gene lost 10 bases and the J gene lost 2 bases, with 17 bases spanning the gap. The CDR3 DNA reads as TGTGCCAACAGGGATACTAGACGTCAAGAGACCCAGTACTCC. This translates into CANRDTRRQETQYS.